Reported below is one TCR beta chain. The source of the sample is a study of cytomegalovirus exposure and HLA in healthy donors. The study ran its PCR with 60 Vbeta and 13 Jbeta primers. Profiled with immunoSEQ multiplex PCR; TCRdb holds only in-frame clones, not every one. The sample has roughly 170,000 clones; less than 90% are singletons. Germline V CDR1 and CDR2: SGHNT, YYREEE (reference sequence). CDR3 length equals 15 residues. This receptor was identified in a woman between 50 and 59 years old in good health and CMV-seropositive. What was sequenced was PBMCs. V usage is TRBV5-4 and J usage is TRBJ2-5, with 10 bases matching TRBD2. Matching the DNA end better, TRBJ2-7 makes the J call doubtful. CDR3 coding DNA: TGTGCCAGCAGCCCAGGACTAGCGGACCCCTACGAGCAGTACTTC. This sequence encodes CASSPGLADPYEQYF.